The 14 T cell receptor beta chains below were found in one sample sequenced in a study of blood T cell repertoires in COVID-19. Produced via immunoSEQ multiplex PCR; TCRdb's table is partial and in-frame only. There are about 98,000 clones in the sample; just under 95% occur only once, and less than 2% lies in the top ten. Input material: peripheral blood. All receptors come from a woman aged 45-60 years with COVID-19, enrolled during active disease.

This chain links TRBV5-1 with TRBJ1-2; TRBD1 matches at 7 bases. The CDR3 spans 13 residues. Germline V gene lookup returns CDR1 SGHRS and CDR2 YFSETQ. V was clipped by 2 bases and J by 8 bases; unmatched bases: 6. The CDR3 protein is CASSFDRVGGYTF. The CDR3 DNA sequence: TGCGCCAGCAGCTTCGACAGGGTCGGGGGCTACACCTTC.

The V and J genes are TRBV18 and TRBJ2-1; no definite D call. CDR3 length: 13 amino acids. Looked up from germline, CDR1 is KGHSH and CDR2 is LQKENI. Deletions cut 5 bases from V and 9 bases from J, with 14 bases between. The CDR3 region has the DNA TGTGCCAGCTCAGCAATAGAGAATCTTGAGCAGTTCTTC. Its translation: CASSAIENLEQFF.

The chain carries TRBV30 and TRBJ2-2; TRBD1 agrees at 8 bases. The germline gives CDR1 GTSNPN, CDR2 SVGIG (reference sequence). CDR3 size: 14 residues. J was trimmed by 4 bases and V by 4 bases; bases with no gene match: 5. The CDR3 nucleotides read TGTGCCTGGATTGGTACAGGGGGCACCGGGGAGCTGTTTTTT. Its translation: CAWIGTGGTGELFF.

The count of this clone is one. The genes are TRBV18 and TRBJ1-2; TRBD1 matches 7 bases. The V and J ends lost 2 bases and 3 bases, in that order; junction bases with no gene match: 0. The CDR3 has 13 amino acids. Looked up from germline, CDR1 is KGHSH and CDR2 is LQKENI. This CDR3 reads CASSPGQDYGYTF. Written as DNA, the CDR3 is TGTGCCAGCTCACCAGGACAGGACTATGGCTACACCTTC.

This clone has just one count. The chain uses TRBV7-8 and TRBJ2-7, with D maybe TRBD1 (6 bases). There are 16 residues in the CDR3. Germline V gene sequence: CDR1 SGHVS, CDR2 FQNEAQ. V was cut by 5 bases and J by 2 bases, with 19 bases left in between. The CDR3 here is CASSPQTGEGTYEQYF. Here the CDR3 DNA reads TGTGCCAGCAGCCCCCAGACAGGAGAGGGAACCTACGAGCAGTACTTC.

The rearrangement joins TRBV5-1 to TRBJ1-2, with TRBD1 identical over 10 bases. The germline CDR1 and CDR2 sequences are SGHRS and YFSETQ. CDR3 length: 15 residues. V shed 4 bases and J 8 bases; nucleotides not matched to a gene: 11. CDR3 nucleotide sequence: TGCGCCAGCAGCCCTGATCCGGGACAGGGGATCGGCTACACCTTC. This encodes CASSPDPGQGIGYTF.

The sample holds one count of this clone. The chain has TRBV24-1 and TRBJ1-1; D ambiguous. Germline assignment: CDR1 KGHDR and CDR2 SFDVKD. The CDR3 has 15 amino acids. With 1 base removed from V and 1 base from J, the gap between germline ends came to 9 bases. The CDR3: CATSDLSGRNTEAFF. The CDR3 DNA reads TGTGCCACCAGTGATTTAAGCGGCAGGAACACTGAAGCTTTCTTT.

This clone was detected only a few times. This chain connects TRBV4-3 to TRBJ2-7, with a possible D match to TRBD1 (6 bases). Germline CDR1 reads LGHNA; CDR2 reads YSLEER. This CDR3 contains 16 residues. The V end was cut by 1 base, the J end by 2 bases, with 15 bases between. CDR3 sequence reads: CASSQVQGIPAYEQYF. CDR3 DNA sequence: TGCGCCAGCAGCCAAGTACAGGGCATCCCTGCCTACGAGCAGTACTTC.

This chain links TRBV7-9 with TRBJ2-7, with TRBD1 matching 7 bases. From germline, CDR1 is SEHNR and CDR2 FQNEAQ (reference sequence). Trimming cost V 5 bases and J 3 bases; bases outside gene matches: 10. The CDR3 contains 15 residues. The CDR3, as DNA: TGTGCCAGCAGCGCCTACGGGACAGTCGGCTACGAGCAGTACTTC. Encoded protein: CASSAYGTVGYEQYF.

This rearrangement joins TRBV12-3 or TRBV12-4 to TRBJ1-1; D remains unclear. Trimming cost V 6 bases and J 6 bases, with 14 bases left between them. The CDR3 extends over 13 amino acids. The CDR3 spells CASSLGPPSEAFF. In DNA form, the CDR3 reads TGTGCCAGCAGCCTGGGCCCACCTTCTGAAGCTTTCTTT.

The gene calls are TRBV5-1 and TRBJ2-3; a possible D gene is TRBD1 (6 bases). There are 16 residues in the CDR3. Germline loops: CDR1 SGHRS, CDR2 YFSETQ. V shed 7 bases and J shed 1 base, with 19 bases lying between them. The DNA for the CDR3 is TGCGCCAGCCAAGAACTCAGGGGAGTTGGCACAGATACGCAGTATTTT. Protein product: CASQELRGVGTDTQYF.

CDR3 in amino acids: CASGLAGGNEQYF. CDR3 in DNA: TGTGCCAGTGGACTAGCGGGGGGCAATGAGCAGTACTTC. V gene TRBV27 combines with J gene TRBJ2-7; 14 bases are shared with TRBD2. Germline V gene lookup returns CDR1 MNHEY and CDR2 SMNVEV (reference sequence). V shed 9 bases and J 7 bases; nucleotides not matched to a gene: 5. The CDR3 runs 13 residues.

This clone was recorded once. The chain employs TRBV12-5 and TRBJ2-3, with a possible D match to TRBD2 (7 bases). The CDR3 has 17 residues. V lost 7 bases and J 4 bases, leaving 24 bases between the germline ends. CDR1 and CDR2 (germline): LGHNT, FRNRAP. The CDR3, as DNA: TGTGCTAGTGACCTTCCCCCTGGGGGGGGCTTAGCAGATACGCAGTATTTT. It is translated as CASDLPPGGGLADTQYF.

The rearrangement uses TRBV25-1 and TRBJ1-6; a weak D match, TRBD1 (5 bases). This CDR3 has 14 amino acids. Germline lookup yields CDR1 MGHDK and CDR2 SYGVNS. Deletions cut 5 bases from V and 10 bases from J, with 15 bases between. The CDR3 DNA follows: TGTGCCAGCAGTCCCGGGGGAATGGGCTCACCCCTCCACTTT. It encodes CASSPGGMGSPLHF.